The sequence of this T cell receptor (beta chain) was determined in a study of technical replicates of blood from a handful of donors. V lost 3 bases and J lost 1, with 10 bases in between. The CDR3 consists of 14 residues. Germline V gives CDR1 SGHRS, CDR2 YFSETQ. Sequencing was performed with immunoSEQ multiplex PCR; in TCRdb, only in-frame clones are kept and a portion is missing. Of about 56,000 clones in the sample, about 96% were seen once. The V and J genes are TRBV5-1 and TRBJ1-1; D not certain. The sequencing sample was made of PBMCs. The clonotype was recovered from a human donor in good health. Some clones in this sample may be carry-over from other donors' samples. CDR3 amino acids: CASSSTYQNTEAFF. CDR3 bases: TGCGCCAGCAGCTCGACATATCAGAACACTGAAGCTTTCTTT.